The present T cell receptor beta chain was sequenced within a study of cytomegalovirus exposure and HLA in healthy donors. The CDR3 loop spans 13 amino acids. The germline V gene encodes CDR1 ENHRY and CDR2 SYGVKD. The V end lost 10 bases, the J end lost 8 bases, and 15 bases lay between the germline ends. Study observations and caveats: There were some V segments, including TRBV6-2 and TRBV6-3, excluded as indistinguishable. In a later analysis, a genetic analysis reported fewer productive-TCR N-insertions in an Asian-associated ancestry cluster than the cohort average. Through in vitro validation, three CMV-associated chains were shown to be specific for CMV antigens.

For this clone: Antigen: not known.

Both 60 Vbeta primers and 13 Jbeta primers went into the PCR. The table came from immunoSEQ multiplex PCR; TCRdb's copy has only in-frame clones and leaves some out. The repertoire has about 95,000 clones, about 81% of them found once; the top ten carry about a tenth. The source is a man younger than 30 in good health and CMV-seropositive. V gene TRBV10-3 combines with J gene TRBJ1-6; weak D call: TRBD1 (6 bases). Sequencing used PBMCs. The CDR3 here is CATETGRDSPLHF. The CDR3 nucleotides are TGTGCCACCGAGACAGGTCGGGATTCACCCCTCCACTTT.